The rows below give T cell receptor beta chains drawn from one sample of a study of T cells in Graves' hyperthyroidism and ophthalmopathy. MiXCR, applied by TCRdb to the multiplex PCR reads, yields one record per CDR3 protein. The sample holds fewer than 750,000 distinct CDR3 sequences, about 15% seen once. The sequenced material came from blood. The receptors here all came from a woman aged 40-49 years with Graves' ophthalmopathy. CDR3s include the opening cysteine and the closing phenylalanine or tryptophan. D genes are given only for firm matches. Size is stated for part of the rows, as once, few or many counts, or as a class when the clone is expanded.

>many|TRBV20-1|.|TRBJ1-1
TGCAGTGCTCACTTTTCCGGCGACGAAGCTTTCTTT
CSAHFSGDEAFF
>many|TRBV24-1|TRBD1|TRBJ1-5
TGTGCCACCAGTGACCTTCACAGGGGACCCTTTCAACACCTCAATCAGCCCCAGCATTTT
CATSDLHRGPFQHLNQPQHF
>many|TRBV27|TRBD2|TRBJ2-5
TGTGCCAGCAGTTCAGCGGGAGGTGCGGAGACCCAGTACTTC
CASSSAGGAETQYF
>.|TRBV18|.|TRBJ2-7
TGTGCCAGCTCACTGCGGGCCGCGAGCTCCTACGAGCAGTACTTC
CASSLRAASSYEQYF
>.|TRBV28|.|TRBJ2-7
TGTGCCAGCAGTTTAACAGACCGGAGCTCCTACGAGCAGTACTTC
CASSLTDRSSYEQYF
>.|TRBV6-2/TRBV6-3|TRBD1|TRBJ1-2
TGTGCCAGCAGTTGGGACAGGGAAGGTGGCTACACCTTC
CASSWDREGGYTF
>many|TRBV2|TRBD1|TRBJ1-1
TGTGCCAGCAGTGGACCAGGGGGGGTTGGAACTGAAGCTTTCTTT
CASSGPGGVGTEAFF
>many|TRBV6-4|TRBD2|TRBJ2-2
TGTGCCAGCCGGGAGACTAGCGGGAGGGTCCACACCGGGGAGCTGTTTTTT
CASRETSGRVHTGELFF
>.|TRBV14|.|TRBJ1-4
TGTGCCAGCAGCCAAGATTTTACCACTAATGAAAAACTGTTTTTT
CASSQDFTTNEKLFF
>many|TRBV11-1|TRBD1|TRBJ2-5
TGTGCCAGCAGCTTCTCCGGGACAGAAGAGACCCAGTACTTC
CASSFSGTEETQYF
>many|TRBV6-1|TRBD1|TRBJ2-2
TGTGCCGCTGACGACAGGGCAGGCGGGGAGCTGTTTTTT
CAADDRAGGELFF
>many|TRBV24-1|.|TRBJ2-5
TGTGCCACCAGTGACCCTTGGGGCTCCGGTCTGGGAGAGACCCAGTACTTC
CATSDPWGSGLGETQYF
>many|TRBV12-3/TRBV12-4|TRBD1|TRBJ1-5
TGTGCCAGCAGTTTGGGGGGACAGGGGAATCAGCCCCAGCATTTT
CASSLGGQGNQPQHF
>many|TRBV11-2|TRBD1|TRBJ1-1
TGTGCCAGCAGCCCAGACAGGGAAAGTGAAGCTTTCTTT
CASSPDRESEAFF
>many|TRBV10-1|.|TRBJ2-3
TGCGCCAGCAGTGAGTCGACGGCACCGGAGGTGAATACGCAGTATTTT
CASSESTAPEVNTQYF
>many|TRBV19|.|TRBJ2-7
TGTGCCAGTAGTATAGGGAACGGTCCCTACGAGCAGTACTTC
CASSIGNGPYEQYF
>many|TRBV6-5|.|TRBJ2-2
TGTGCCAGCGATAACCTGGAGAACACCGGGGAGCTGTTTTTT
CASDNLENTGELFF
>many|TRBV6-5|TRBD2|TRBJ2-5
TGTGCCAGCAGTTATGGGACTAGCGGGAGGGCCTCCCCAGAGACCCAGTACTTC
CASSYGTSGRASPETQYF
>many|TRBV19|TRBD1|TRBJ2-1
TGTGCCAGTAGTACTACTCGGCACAGGGGGTCTAATCCCAATGAGCAGTTCTTC
CASSTTRHRGSNPNEQFF
>many|TRBV6-2/TRBV6-3|TRBD2|TRBJ2-7
TGTGCCAGCAGTTCACCCGGACTAGCGGGCCAATCCTACGAGCAGTACTTC
CASSSPGLAGQSYEQYF
>many|TRBV18|.|TRBJ1-2
TGTGCCAGCTCACCAGGGCCGATGTATGGCTACACCTTC
CASSPGPMYGYTF
>few|TRBV11-1|.|TRBJ2-3
TGTGCCAGCACCCCACGCGGGACACCCCTTACCCGTATGCAGTATTTT
CASTPRGTPLTRMQYF
>many|TRBV20-1|.|TRBJ1-2
TGCAGTGTCGAGGGGGGGGGCGGTGGCTACACCTTC
CSVEGGGGGYTF
>many|TRBV29-1|.|TRBJ2-3
TGCAGCGTTGTGGGCAGGAACACAGATACGCAGTATTTT
CSVVGRNTDTQYF
>.|TRBV20-1|.|TRBJ2-7
TGCAGTGCGTACAAGGACCTTTCCTACGAGCAGTACTTC
CSAYKDLSYEQYF
>few|TRBV28|TRBD2|TRBJ2-3
TGTGCCAGCAGTTTGACTAGCGGGACGGGGGATACGCAGTATTTT
CASSLTSGTGDTQYF
>many|TRBV11-2|TRBD2|TRBJ2-5
TGTGCCAGCAGCCGAGTACCGGGACTAGCGGGAGGAAAATACCAAGAGACCCAGTACTTC
CASSRVPGLAGGKYQETQYF